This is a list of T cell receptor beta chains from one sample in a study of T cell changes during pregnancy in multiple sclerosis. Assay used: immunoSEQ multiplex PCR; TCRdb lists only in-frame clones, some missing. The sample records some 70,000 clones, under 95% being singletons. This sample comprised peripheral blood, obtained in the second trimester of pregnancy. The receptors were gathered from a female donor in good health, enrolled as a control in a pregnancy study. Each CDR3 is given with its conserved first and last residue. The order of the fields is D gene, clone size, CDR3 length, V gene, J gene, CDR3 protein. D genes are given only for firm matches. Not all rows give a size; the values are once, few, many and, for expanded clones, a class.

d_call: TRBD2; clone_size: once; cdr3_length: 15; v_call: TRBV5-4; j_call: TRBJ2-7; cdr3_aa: CASSPGLAGGNEQYF
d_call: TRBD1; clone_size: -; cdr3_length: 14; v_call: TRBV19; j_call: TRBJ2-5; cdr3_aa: CASRSGGAGETQYF
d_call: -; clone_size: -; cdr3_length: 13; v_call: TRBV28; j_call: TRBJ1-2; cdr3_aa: CASSPTGSRGYTF
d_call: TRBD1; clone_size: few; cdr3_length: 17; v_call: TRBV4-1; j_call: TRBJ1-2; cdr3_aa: CASSQDPGQVANYGYTF
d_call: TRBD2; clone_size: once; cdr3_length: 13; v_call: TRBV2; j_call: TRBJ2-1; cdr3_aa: CASSGTSGRMEFF
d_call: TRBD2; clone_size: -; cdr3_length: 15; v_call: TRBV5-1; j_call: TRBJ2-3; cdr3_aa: CASSLGEGSTDTQYF
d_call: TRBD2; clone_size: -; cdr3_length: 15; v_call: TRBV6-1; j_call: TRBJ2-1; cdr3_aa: CASHLTSGGVNEQFF
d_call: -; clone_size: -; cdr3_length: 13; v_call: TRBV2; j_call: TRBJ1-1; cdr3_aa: CASSDLGGTEAFF
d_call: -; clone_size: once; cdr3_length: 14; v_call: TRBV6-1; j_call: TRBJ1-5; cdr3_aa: CASSIGQNNQPQHF
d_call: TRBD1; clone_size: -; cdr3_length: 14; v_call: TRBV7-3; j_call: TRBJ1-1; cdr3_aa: CASSLNQGDTEAFF
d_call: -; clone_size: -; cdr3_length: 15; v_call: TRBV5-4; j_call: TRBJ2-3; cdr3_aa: CASSFTGTSTDTQYF
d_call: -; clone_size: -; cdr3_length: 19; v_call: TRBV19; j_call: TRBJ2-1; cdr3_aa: CASSIDPPGQPSAYNEQFF
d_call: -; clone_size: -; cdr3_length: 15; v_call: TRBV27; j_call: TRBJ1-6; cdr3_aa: CASSSTTGIGSPLHF
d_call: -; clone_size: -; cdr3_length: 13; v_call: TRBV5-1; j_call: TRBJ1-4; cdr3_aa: CASSLDTGEKLFF
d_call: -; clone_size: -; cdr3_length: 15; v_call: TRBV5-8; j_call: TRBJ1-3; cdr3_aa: CASSLIQSSGNTIYF
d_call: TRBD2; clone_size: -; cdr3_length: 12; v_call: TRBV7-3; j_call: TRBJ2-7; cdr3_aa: CASSSPSGEQYF
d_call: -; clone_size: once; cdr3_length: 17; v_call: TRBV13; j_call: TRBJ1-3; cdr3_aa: CASSATGWNESGNTIYF
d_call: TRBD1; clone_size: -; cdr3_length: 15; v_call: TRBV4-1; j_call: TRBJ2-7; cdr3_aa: CASSQPDRERNEQYF
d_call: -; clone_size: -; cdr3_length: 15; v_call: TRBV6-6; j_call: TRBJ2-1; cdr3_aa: CASSSLASGGNEQFF
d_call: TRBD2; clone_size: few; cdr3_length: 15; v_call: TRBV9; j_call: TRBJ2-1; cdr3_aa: CASSGSGSSYNEQFF
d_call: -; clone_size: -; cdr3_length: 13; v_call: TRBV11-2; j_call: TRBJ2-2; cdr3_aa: CASSLPTPGELFF
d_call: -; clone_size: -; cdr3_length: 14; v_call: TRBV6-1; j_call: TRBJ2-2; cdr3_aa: CASSEGQDHGELFF
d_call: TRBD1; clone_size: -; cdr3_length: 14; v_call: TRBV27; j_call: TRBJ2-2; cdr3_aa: CASSTGGWAGELFF
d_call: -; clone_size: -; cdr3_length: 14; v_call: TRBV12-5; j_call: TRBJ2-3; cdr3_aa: CASGLAPARDTQYF
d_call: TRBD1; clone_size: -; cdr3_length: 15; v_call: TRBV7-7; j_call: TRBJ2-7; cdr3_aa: CASSLGMGTAYEQYF
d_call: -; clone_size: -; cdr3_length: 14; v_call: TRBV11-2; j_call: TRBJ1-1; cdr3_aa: CASSLNRVLTEAFF
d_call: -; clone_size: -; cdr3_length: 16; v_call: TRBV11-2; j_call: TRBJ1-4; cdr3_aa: CASSHQTYGQVQGVFF
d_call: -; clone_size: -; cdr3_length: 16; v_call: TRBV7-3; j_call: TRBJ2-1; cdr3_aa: CASSLIRRLKNNEQFF
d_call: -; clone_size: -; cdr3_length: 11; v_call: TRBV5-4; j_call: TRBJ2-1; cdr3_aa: CASSLSYEQFF
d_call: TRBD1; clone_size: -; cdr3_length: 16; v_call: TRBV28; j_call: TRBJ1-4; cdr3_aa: CASSGTGGEESEKLFF
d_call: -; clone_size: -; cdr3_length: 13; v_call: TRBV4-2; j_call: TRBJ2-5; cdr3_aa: CASSHREAETQYF
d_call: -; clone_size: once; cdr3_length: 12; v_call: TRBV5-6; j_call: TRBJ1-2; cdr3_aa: CASSLIGYGYTF
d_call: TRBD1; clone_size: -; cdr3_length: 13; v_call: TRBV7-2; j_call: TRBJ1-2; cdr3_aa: CASSLRQGGGYTF
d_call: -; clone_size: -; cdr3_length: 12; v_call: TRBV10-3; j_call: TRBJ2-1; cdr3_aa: CAISGAGSEQFF
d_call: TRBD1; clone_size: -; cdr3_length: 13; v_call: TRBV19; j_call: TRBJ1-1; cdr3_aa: CASSRKGATEAFF
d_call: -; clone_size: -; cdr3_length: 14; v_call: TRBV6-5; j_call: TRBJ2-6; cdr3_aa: CASSQGSGANVLTF
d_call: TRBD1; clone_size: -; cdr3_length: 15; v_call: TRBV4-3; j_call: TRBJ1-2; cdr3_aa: CASSQGTDGLRGYTF
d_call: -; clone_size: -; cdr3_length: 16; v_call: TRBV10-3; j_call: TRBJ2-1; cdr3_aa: CAISEAQGSSYNEQFF
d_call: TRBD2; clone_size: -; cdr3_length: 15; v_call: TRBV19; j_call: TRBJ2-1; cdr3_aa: CASSMISGRPDEQFF
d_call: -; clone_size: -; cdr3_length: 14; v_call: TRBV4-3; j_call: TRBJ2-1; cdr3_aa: CASSQFEGNNEQFF
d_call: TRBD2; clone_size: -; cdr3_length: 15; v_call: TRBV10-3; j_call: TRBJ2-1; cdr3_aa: CAISGLAGSKDEQFF
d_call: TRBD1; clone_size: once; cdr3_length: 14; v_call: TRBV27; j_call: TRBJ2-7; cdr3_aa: CASSPIGGEDEQYF
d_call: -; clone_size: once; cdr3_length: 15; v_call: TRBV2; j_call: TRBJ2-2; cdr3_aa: CASRGPGQPTGELFF
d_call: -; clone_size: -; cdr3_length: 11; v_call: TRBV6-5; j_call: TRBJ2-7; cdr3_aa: CASSRGAEQYF
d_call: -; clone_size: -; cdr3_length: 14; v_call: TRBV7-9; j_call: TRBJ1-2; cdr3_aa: CASSLAREDYGYTF
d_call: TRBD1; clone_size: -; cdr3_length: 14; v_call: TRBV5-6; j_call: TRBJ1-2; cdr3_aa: CASSRQGLSYGYTF
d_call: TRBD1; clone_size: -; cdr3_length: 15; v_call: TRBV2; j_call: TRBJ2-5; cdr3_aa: CASSESWDSQETQYF